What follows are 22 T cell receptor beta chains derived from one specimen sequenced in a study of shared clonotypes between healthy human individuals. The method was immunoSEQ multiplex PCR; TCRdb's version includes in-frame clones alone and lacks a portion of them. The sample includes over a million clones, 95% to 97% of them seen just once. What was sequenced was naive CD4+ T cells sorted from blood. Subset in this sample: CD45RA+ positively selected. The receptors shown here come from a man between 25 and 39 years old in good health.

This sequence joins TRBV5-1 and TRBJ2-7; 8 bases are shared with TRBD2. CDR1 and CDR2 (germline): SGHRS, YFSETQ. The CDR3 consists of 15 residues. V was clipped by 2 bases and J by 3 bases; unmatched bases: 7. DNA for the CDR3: TGCGCCAGCAGCTTAGGTAGCGGGGATTACTACGAGCAGTACTTC. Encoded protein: CASSLGSGDYYEQYF.

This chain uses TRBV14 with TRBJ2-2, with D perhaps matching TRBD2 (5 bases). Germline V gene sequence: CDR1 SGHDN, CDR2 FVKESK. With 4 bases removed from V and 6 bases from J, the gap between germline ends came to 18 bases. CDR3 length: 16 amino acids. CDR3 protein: CASSPRSGSEAGELFF. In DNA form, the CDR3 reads TGTGCCAGCAGCCCCCGCTCGGGGAGTGAAGCCGGGGAGCTGTTTTTT.

The CDR3 DNA sequence: TGTGCCAGCAGTGCGGTAACAGGGGCAGATACGCAGTATTTT. Amino acids: CASSAVTGADTQYF. The rearrangement uses TRBV2 and TRBJ2-3; TRBD1 matches at 7 bases. With V trimmed by 4 bases and J by 4 bases, 5 bases remained unmatched. Germline CDR1 reads SNHLY; CDR2 reads FYNNEI. CDR3 length: 14 residues.

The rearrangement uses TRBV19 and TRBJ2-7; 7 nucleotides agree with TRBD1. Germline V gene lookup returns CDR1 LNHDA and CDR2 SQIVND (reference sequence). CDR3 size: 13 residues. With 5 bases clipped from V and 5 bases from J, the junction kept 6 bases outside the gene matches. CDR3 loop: CASSRQGQNEQYF. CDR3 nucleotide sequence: TGTGCCAGTAGTCGACAGGGACAGAACGAGCAGTACTTC. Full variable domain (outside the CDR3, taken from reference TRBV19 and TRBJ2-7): DGGITQSPKYLFRKEGQNVTLSCEQNLNHDAMYWYRQDPGQGLRLIYYSQIVNDFQKGDIAEGYSVSREKKESFPLTVTSAQKNPTAFYLCASSRQGQNEQYFGPGTRLTVT.

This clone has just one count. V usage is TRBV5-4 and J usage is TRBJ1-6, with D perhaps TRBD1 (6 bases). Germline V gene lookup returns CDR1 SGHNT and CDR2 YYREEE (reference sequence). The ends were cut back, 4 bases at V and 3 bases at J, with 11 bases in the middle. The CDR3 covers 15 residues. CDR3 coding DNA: TGTGCCAGCAGCGCCAGGGGTTTCTATAATTCACCCCTCCACTTT. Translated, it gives CASSARGFYNSPLHF.

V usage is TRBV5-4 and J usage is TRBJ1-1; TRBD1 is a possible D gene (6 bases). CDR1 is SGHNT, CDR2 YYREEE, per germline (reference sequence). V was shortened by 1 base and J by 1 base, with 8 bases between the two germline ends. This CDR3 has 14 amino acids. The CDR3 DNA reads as TGTGCCAGCAGCTTGCCGACAGGGAACACTGAAGCTTTCTTT. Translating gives CASSLPTGNTEAFF. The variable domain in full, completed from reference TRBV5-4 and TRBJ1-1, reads ETGVTQSPTHLIKTRGQQVTLRCSSQSGHNTVSWYQQALGQGPQFIFQYYREEENGRGNFPPRFSGLQFPNYSSELNVNALELDDSALYLCASSLPTGNTEAFFGQGTRLTVV.

CDR3 DNA sequence: TGTGCCAGCAGTCCATCTGTTGGGCCTACCGGGGAGCTGTTTTTT. Residues: CASSPSVGPTGELFF. The chain couples TRBV25-1 to TRBJ2-2; no clear D. With 5 bases removed from V and 5 bases from J, the gap between germline ends came to 15 bases. The CDR3 loop spans 15 amino acids. The germline gives CDR1 MGHDK, CDR2 SYGVNS.

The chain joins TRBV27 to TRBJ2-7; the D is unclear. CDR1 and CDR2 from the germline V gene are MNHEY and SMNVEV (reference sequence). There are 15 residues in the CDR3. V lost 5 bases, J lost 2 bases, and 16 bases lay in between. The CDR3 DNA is TGTGCCAGCAGTCCGCTTCTAGGGATGGCCTACGAGCAGTACTTC. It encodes CASSPLLGMAYEQYF.

CDR3 DNA sequence: TGTGCCAGCAGCGCCCATTACGAGCAGTACTTC. Its protein is CASSAHYEQYF. The rearrangement links TRBV14 to TRBJ2-7, with no clear D. Looked up from germline, CDR1 is SGHDN and CDR2 is FVKESK. The CDR3 extends over 11 amino acids. V shed 5 bases and J shed 4 bases, with 6 bases lying between them.

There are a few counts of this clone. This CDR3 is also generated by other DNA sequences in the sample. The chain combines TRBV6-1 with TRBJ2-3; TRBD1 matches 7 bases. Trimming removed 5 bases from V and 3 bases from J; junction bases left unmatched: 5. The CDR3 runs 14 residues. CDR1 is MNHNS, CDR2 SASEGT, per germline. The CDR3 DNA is TGTGCCAGCAGTCGCGACAGGGTGACAGATACGCAGTATTTT. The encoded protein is CASSRDRVTDTQYF.

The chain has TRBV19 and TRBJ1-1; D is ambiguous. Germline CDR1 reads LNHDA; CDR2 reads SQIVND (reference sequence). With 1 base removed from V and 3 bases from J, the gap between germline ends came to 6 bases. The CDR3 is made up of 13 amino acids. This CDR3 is CASSIVSDTEAFF. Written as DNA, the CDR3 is TGTGCCAGTAGTATAGTGAGCGACACTGAAGCTTTCTTT.

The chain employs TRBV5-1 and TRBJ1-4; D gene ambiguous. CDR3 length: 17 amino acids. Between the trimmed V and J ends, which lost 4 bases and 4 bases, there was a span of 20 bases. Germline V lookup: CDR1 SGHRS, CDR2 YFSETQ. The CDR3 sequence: CASSPRSRVGGNEKLFF. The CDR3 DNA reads TGCGCCAGCAGCCCCCGCAGTAGGGTCGGAGGTAATGAAAAACTGTTTTTT.

The CDR3: CAISAGGSYEQYF. CDR3 bases: TGTGCCATCAGCGCAGGGGGATCCTACGAGCAGTACTTC. This chain links TRBV10-3 with TRBJ2-7; TRBD1 agrees at 7 bases. Germline CDR1 is ENHRY and CDR2 is SYGVKD. The CDR3 length is 13 residues. Trimming cost V 6 bases and J 1 base; bases outside gene matches: 3.

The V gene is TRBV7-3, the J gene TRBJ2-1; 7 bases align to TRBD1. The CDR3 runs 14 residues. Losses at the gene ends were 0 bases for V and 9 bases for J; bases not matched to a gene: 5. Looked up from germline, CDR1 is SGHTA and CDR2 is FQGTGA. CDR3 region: CASSLTNRGGEQFF. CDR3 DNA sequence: TGTGCCAGCAGCTTAACAAACAGGGGCGGTGAGCAGTTCTTC.

The DNA of the CDR3 is TGTGCCAGCAGCGGGCAGGGGGCCTACTATGGCTACACCTTC. Its translation: CASSGQGAYYGYTF. The chain couples TRBV5-4 to TRBJ1-2; 8 nucleotides agree with TRBD1. The germline gives CDR1 SGHNT, CDR2 YYREEE (reference sequence). The length of the CDR3 is 14 residues. The J segment lost 3 bases and the V segment lost 4 bases, leaving 5 bases of the junction unmatched.

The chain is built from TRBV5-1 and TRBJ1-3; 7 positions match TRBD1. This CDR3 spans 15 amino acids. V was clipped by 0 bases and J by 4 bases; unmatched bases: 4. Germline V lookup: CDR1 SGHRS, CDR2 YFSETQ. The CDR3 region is CASSLEGTAGNTIYF. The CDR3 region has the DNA TGCGCCAGCAGCTTGGAGGGGACAGCAGGAAACACCATATATTTT.

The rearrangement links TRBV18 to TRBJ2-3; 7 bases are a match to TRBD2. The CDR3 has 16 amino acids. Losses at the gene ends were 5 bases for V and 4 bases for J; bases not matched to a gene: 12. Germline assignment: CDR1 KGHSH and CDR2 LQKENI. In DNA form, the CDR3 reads TGTGCCAGCTCATTGATACTCGCGGGAGTCGCAGATACGCAGTATTTT. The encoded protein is CASSLILAGVADTQYF.

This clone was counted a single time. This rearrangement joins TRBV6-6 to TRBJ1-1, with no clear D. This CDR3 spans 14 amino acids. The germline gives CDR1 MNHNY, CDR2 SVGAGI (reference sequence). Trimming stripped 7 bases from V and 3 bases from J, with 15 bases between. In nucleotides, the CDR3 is TGTGCCAGCAACTACCTGGGGAGGGACACTGAAGCTTTCTTT. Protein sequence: CASNYLGRDTEAFF.

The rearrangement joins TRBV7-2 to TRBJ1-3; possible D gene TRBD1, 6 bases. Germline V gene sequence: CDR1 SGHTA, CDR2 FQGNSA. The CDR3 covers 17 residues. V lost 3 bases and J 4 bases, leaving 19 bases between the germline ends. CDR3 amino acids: CASSFTQQGLGGNTIYF. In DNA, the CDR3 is TGTGCCAGCAGCTTCACACAACAGGGTCTAGGAGGAAACACCATATATTTT.

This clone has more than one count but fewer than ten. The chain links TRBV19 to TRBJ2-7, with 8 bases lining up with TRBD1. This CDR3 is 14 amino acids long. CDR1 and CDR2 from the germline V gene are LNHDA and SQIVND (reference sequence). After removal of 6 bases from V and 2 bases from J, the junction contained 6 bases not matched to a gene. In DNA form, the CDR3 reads TGTGCCAGTAGGCGGGACAGGTCGGCCTACGAGCAGTACTTC. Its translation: CASRRDRSAYEQYF.

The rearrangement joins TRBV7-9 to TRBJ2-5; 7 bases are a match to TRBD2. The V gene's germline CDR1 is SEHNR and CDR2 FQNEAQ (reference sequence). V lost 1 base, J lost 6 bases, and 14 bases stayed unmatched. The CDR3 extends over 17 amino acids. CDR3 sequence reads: CASSLVFGGSWVKTQYF. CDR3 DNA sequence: TGTGCCAGCAGCTTAGTCTTCGGCGGGAGTTGGGTGAAGACCCAGTACTTC.

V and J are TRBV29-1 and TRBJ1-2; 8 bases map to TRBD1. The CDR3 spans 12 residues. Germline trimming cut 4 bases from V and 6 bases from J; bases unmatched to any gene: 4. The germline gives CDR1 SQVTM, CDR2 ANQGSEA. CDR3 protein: CSVGTGSDGYTF. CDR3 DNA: TGCAGCGTTGGGACAGGGTCTGATGGCTACACCTTC.